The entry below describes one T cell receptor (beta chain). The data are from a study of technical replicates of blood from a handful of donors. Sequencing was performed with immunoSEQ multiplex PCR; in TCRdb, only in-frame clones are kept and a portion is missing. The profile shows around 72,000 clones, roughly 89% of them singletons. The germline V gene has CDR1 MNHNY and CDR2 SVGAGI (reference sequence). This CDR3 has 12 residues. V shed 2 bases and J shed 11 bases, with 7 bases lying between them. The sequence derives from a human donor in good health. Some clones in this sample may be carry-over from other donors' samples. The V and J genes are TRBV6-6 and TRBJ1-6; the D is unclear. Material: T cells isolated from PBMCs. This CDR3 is CASSYDGAPLHF. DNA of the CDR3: TGTGCCAGCAGTTACGACGGGGCACCCCTCCACTTT.